A selection of T cell receptor beta chains follows, all from one sample in a study of graft-versus-host responses after intestinal transplantation. No antigen is known for these receptors. Sequenced by immunoSEQ multiplex PCR; TCRdb stores in-frame clones only, minus some. The table lists some 110,000 clones, about 92% of them singletons. The input for sequencing was unstimulated CD8+ T cells sorted from spleen or lymph node cells, taken before transplant. These receptors were taken from a human donor who was the organ donor for an intestinal transplant. Both conserved end residues are part of each CDR3. D genes are given only for firm matches. For some rows the clone size is stated as once, few or many, or as a class when expanded; others skip it.

v_gene	abundance	d_gene	j_gene	CDR3nt	CDR3aa
TRBV19	-	-	TRBJ1-4	TGTGCCAGTAGCCAGACAGGTTATAATGAAAAACTGTTTTTT	CASSQTGYNEKLFF
TRBV2	once	TRBD1	TRBJ1-6	TGTGCCATTTCGACAGGGGGCTTTGGTTCACCCCTCCACTTT	CAISTGGFGSPLHF
TRBV10-3	-	-	TRBJ1-3	TGTGCCATCAGTGAGTCAGGGGGCTCTGGAAACACCATATATTTT	CAISESGGSGNTIYF
TRBV29-1	-	-	TRBJ2-2	TGCAGCGGCACAGGGTGGAGCGGGGAGCTGTTTTTT	CSGTGWSGELFF
TRBV18	-	-	TRBJ1-1	TGTGCCAGCTCACCGACCCTCGGGTTAGGTATCGAAGCTTTCTTT	CASSPTLGLGIEAFF
TRBV11-2	-	-	TRBJ1-4	TGTGCCAGCAGCCAAACCCCGAGACCCTCAGCAACTAATGAAAAACTGTTTTTT	CASSQTPRPSATNEKLFF
TRBV5-6	few	-	TRBJ2-1	TGTGCCAGCAGCTTGGCCCCAGGGACTTACAATGAGCAGTTCTTC	CASSLAPGTYNEQFF
TRBV5-4	-	-	TRBJ1-2	TGTGCCAGCAGCGGGGGGAATTCGATCTATGGCTACACCTTC	CASSGGNSIYGYTF
TRBV28	-	-	TRBJ1-5	TGTGCCAGCAGTGCCGCCGTGGGGAGGGTTGGTCAGCCCCAGCATTTT	CASSAAVGRVGQPQHF
TRBV25-1	-	TRBD1	TRBJ1-2	TGTGCCAGCAGTGGACAGGGCTATGGCTACACCTTC	CASSGQGYGYTF
TRBV6-5	-	-	TRBJ2-2	TGTGCCAGCAGTATTAGCGGAAACACCGGGGAGCTGTTTTTT	CASSISGNTGELFF
TRBV10-3	-	TRBD1	TRBJ1-1	TGTGCCATCAGTGATCCCGAGGACAGGGTCCCTGAAGCTTTCTTT	CAISDPEDRVPEAFF
TRBV6-1	few	TRBD2	TRBJ2-5	TGTGCCAGCAGTGCCGGGACTAGCGGGATCCGGGGGGAGACCCAGTACTTC	CASSAGTSGIRGETQYF
TRBV30	-	-	TRBJ2-5	TGTGCCTGGAGTGACAACACACTACGACAGGTTTACCAAGAGACCCAGTACTTC	CAWSDNTLRQVYQETQYF
TRBV5-1	-	TRBD2	TRBJ2-1	TGCGCCAGCAGCTTGGGGACTAGCGGGAGTGGTGAGCAGTTCTTC	CASSLGTSGSGEQFF
TRBV6-5	-	TRBD1	TRBJ2-1	TGTGCCAGCAGTTACCCGGGACAGGGCTATTACAATGAGCAGTTCTTC	CASSYPGQGYYNEQFF
TRBV6-5	-	-	TRBJ1-1	TGTGCCAGCAGGGACGGTGAAGCTTTCTTT	CASRDGEAFF
TRBV9	-	TRBD1	TRBJ1-2	TGTGCCAGCAGCGGAGAGGCCGACGGAGACAGGGTAGATAGGTACGCCTTC	CASSGEADGDRVDRYAF
TRBV4-1	-	TRBD1	TRBJ2-7	TGCGCCAGCAGCCAAGGGACAGGCGTCCGCTACGAGCAGTACTTC	CASSQGTGVRYEQYF
TRBV19	-	TRBD2	TRBJ2-1	TGTGCCAGTAGTATCCGGTGGACTAGGAGCTCCTACAATGAGCAGTTCTTC	CASSIRWTRSSYNEQFF
TRBV13	-	-	TRBJ2-1	TGTGCCAGCAGCGACGGTGCCAGCTCCTACAATGAGCAGTTCTTC	CASSDGASSYNEQFF
TRBV7-5	-	-	TRBJ1-1	TGTGCCAGAGCCCCGAAGGTTTACACTGAAGCTTTCTTT	CARAPKVYTEAFF
TRBV6-6	few	TRBD1	TRBJ1-5	TGTGCCAGCAGTCCAGAGGGACAGGGTCATCAGCCCCAGCATTTT	CASSPEGQGHQPQHF
TRBV9	-	TRBD2	TRBJ2-3	TGTGCCAGCAGCGTAGATAGACTAGCCTCCTCTAGCACAGATACGCAGTATTTT	CASSVDRLASSSTDTQYF
TRBV9	-	TRBD2	TRBJ2-5	TGTGCCAGCAGCTTCGGGACTAGCGGGTTCGAGACCCAGTACTTC	CASSFGTSGFETQYF
TRBV11-2	-	-	TRBJ2-7	TGTGCCAGCAGCTACTACGAGCAGTACTTC	CASSYYEQYF
TRBV6-1	-	-	TRBJ2-1	TGTGCCAGCAAGATGACCTCACCATACAATGAGCAGTTCTTC	CASKMTSPYNEQFF
TRBV9	-	TRBD2	TRBJ2-3	TGTGCCAGCAGCGGTCTGGAGCGGGGAGACCGCACAGATACGCAGTATTTT	CASSGLERGDRTDTQYF